This T cell receptor (beta chain) was retrieved from a study of shared clonotypes between healthy human individuals. At the level of the study: Per donor, three plates held CD4 naive cells, three held CD4 memory, two held CD8 naive and one held CD8 memory. General observations from the study: Relative to their counterparts shared across all four donors, non-shared clonotypes exhibited diminished generation probabilities. Tissues were not sampled, only blood, and their repertoires likely differ.

On this clone itself: Its antigen is still unknown.

Profiled with immunoSEQ multiplex PCR; TCRdb holds only in-frame clones, not every one. Of under 2,000,000 clones listed, around 96% are singletons. Naivety among CD8 cells was defined by CD45RO negativity and positive CCR7 selection, thereby excluding terminally differentiated effector memory CD45RA+ cells. Trimming left V 2 bases short and J 2 bases short, with 16 bases between. The germline gives CDR1 LGHNT, CDR2 FRNRAP. This CDR3 region has 18 residues. Material for sequencing was naive CD8+ T cells sorted from blood. This sequence originates from a man aged 18-30 years in good health. The J gene is TRBJ2-6, the V gene TRBV12-5; the D gene is possibly TRBD2 (6 bases). CDR3 in amino acids: CASGLRGREFPGANVLTF. CDR3 nucleotide sequence: TGTGCTAGTGGTTTGAGGGGTCGGGAGTTCCCTGGGGCCAACGTCCTGACTTTC.